This TCR beta chain was identified in a study of cytomegalovirus exposure and HLA in healthy donors. Overall study findings and caveats: The authors later linked a missense DCLRE1C variant to TCR beta V- and J-gene trimming. When presence/absence was analysed, sequencing depth was taken to be roughly uniform across donors.

As regards this clone: Antigen: not known.

The CDR3 covers 12 residues. Germline V gene sequence: CDR1 GTSNPN, CDR2 SVGIG (reference sequence). The PCR had 60 Vbeta and 13 Jbeta primers. TCRdb keeps only in-frame clones here, not all; method: immunoSEQ multiplex PCR. The profile covers 150,000 to 200,000 clones, with around 80% appearing a single time and approximately 2% taken by the ten largest. Sequenced material: PBMCs. The chain uses TRBV30 and TRBJ2-3; 8 bases are a match to TRBD2. This TCR came from a woman aged 25-40 years in good health and CMV-seropositive. DNA of the CDR3: TGTGCTCGGGGCGGGGGGCTAGATACGCAGTATTTT. Amino acids: CARGGGLDTQYF.